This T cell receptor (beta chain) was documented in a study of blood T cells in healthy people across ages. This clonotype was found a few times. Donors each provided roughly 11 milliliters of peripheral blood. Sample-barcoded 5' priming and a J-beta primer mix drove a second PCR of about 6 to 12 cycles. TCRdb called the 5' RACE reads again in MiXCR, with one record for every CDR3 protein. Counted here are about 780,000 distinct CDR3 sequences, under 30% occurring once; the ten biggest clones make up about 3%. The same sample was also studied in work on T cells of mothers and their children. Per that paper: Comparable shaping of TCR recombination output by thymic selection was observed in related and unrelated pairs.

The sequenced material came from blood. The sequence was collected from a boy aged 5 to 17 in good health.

CDR3 residues: CASTRWQRTSGANVLTF. CDR3 sequence (DNA): TGTGCCAGCACTAGGTGGCAGCGCACCTCTGGGGCCAACGTCCTGACTTTC. The chain uses TRBV7-9 and TRBJ2-6; D call uncertain. This CDR3 comprises 17 residues. V was shortened by 7 bases and J by 0 bases, with 16 bases between the two germline ends. The germline gives CDR1 SEHNR, CDR2 FQNEAQ (reference sequence). Full variable domain (remainder filled in from reference TRBV7-9 and TRBJ2-6): DTGVSQNPRHKITKRGQNVTFRCDPISEHNRLYWYRQTLGQGPEFLTYFQNEAQLEKSRLLSDRFSAERPKGSFSTLEIQRTEQGDSAMYLCASTRWQRTSGANVLTFGAGSRLTVL.